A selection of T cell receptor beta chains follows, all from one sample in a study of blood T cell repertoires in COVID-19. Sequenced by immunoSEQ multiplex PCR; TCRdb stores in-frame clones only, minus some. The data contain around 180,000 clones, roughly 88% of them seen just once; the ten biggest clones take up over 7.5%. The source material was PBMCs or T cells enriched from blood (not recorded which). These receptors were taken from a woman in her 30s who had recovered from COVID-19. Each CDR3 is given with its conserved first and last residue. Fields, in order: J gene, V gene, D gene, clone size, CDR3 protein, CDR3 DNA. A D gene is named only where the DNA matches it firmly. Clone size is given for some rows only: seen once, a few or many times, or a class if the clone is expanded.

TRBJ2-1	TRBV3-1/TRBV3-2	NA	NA	CASSQGFLALDDEQFF	TGTGCCAGCAGCCAAGGGTTTCTAGCGCTAGACGATGAGCAGTTCTTC
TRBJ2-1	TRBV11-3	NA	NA	CASSLASTRGNEQFF	TGTGCCAGCAGCTTAGCCTCGACTAGAGGCAATGAGCAGTTCTTC
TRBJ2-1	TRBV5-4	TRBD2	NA	CASSFPSGPSREQFF	TGTGCCAGCAGCTTCCCTAGCGGGCCCTCGCGGGAGCAGTTCTTC
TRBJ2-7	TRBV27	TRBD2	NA	CASSPKREASYEQYF	TGTGCCAGCAGTCCCAAGCGGGAGGCCTCTTACGAGCAGTACTTC
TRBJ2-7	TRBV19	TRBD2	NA	CASSWDSGSLYEQYF	TGTGCCAGTAGTTGGGATAGCGGGAGTCTCTACGAGCAGTACTTC
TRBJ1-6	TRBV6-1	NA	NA	CASSEAWGTGDSPLHF	TGTGCCAGCAGTGAAGCGTGGGGGACTGGCGACTCACCCCTCCACTTT
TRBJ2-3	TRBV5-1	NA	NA	CASSPPAGSTDTQYF	TGCGCCAGCAGCCCCCCCGCAGGGAGCACAGATACGCAGTATTTT
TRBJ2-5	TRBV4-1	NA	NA	CASSQGVDPGMETQYF	TGCGCCAGCAGCCAAGGGGTGGACCCGGGGATGGAGACCCAGTACTTC
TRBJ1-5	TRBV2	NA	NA	CASSEAGGWYQPQHF	TGTGCCAGCAGTGAGGCGGGGGGATGGTATCAGCCCCAGCATTTT
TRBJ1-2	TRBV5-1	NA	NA	CASRSPRAPYGYTF	TGCGCCAGCCGGAGCCCCCGAGCCCCTTATGGCTACACCTTC
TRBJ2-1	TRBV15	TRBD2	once	CATSRDLSGRQGSYNEQFF	TGTGCCACCAGCAGAGATCTTAGCGGGAGACAAGGTTCCTACAATGAGCAGTTCTTC
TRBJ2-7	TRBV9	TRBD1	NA	CASSPSGQGSYEQYF	TGTGCCAGCAGCCCCTCTGGACAGGGATCCTACGAGCAGTACTTC
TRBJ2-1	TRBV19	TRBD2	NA	CASSTDSGRPNNEQFF	TGTGCCAGTAGTACCGATAGCGGGAGACCAAACAATGAGCAGTTCTTC
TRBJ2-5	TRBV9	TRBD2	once	CASSVGGAGPQETQYF	TGTGCCAGCAGCGTAGGAGGAGCGGGGCCCCAAGAGACCCAGTACTTC
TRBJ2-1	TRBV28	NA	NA	CASSLSLGQNNEQFF	TGTGCCAGCAGTTTATCGCTCGGACAGAACAATGAGCAGTTCTTC
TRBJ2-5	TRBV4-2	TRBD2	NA	CASSAGTSGRGKTQYF	TGTGCCAGCAGCGCCGGGACTAGCGGGAGGGGGAAGACCCAGTACTTC
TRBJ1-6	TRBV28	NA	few	CASISRGWANSPLHF	TGTGCCAGCATCTCGCGGGGGTGGGCCAATTCACCCCTCCACTTT
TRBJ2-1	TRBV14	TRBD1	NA	CASSQDGTGGRSGDEQFF	TGTGCCAGCAGCCAAGATGGGACAGGGGGCAGAAGTGGGGATGAGCAGTTCTTC
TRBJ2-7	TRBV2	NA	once	CASSPRGGSREQYF	TGTGCCAGCAGTCCCCGCGGTGGGTCTAGGGAGCAGTACTTC
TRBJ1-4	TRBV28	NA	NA	CASTIKEDTTNEKLFF	TGTGCCAGCACAATAAAAGAGGACACAACTAATGAAAAACTGTTTTTT
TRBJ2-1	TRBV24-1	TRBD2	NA	CATSDGTSGRPGHEQFF	TGTGCCACCAGTGATGGGACTAGCGGGAGGCCGGGCCATGAGCAGTTCTTC
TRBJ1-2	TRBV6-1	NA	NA	CASSELGGPTGGYTF	TGTGCCAGCAGTGAACTCGGGGGGCCAACTGGAGGCTACACCTTC
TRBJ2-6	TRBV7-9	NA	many	CASSLTTPGANVLTF	TGTGCCAGCAGCTTGACGACTCCTGGGGCCAACGTCCTGACTTTC